The source of this T cell receptor beta chain is a study of T-cell reconstitution after alpha-beta-depleted transplantation in children. Study findings and constraints: Where alpha-beta T cells came from about two months after transplant was reportedly several hundred expanded graft clones. The authors attributed T-cell counts and diversity one year after transplant mostly to newly produced T cells.

Unique molecular identifiers tagged the TCRbeta library. TCRdb analysed the PCR reads with MiXCR anew, one entry per CDR3 protein. The sample contains approximately 400,000 distinct CDR3 sequences, 15% to 20% of which appear only once. This clonotype was counted ten times or more. The antigen is unknown. The CDR3 is 14 residues long. Germline CDR1 reads SQVTM; CDR2 reads ANQGSEA. The junction had 6 bases not matched to a gene; V was cut back by 4 bases and J by 3 bases. Sample: PBMCs, mostly from graft donor cells, taken 360 days after TCRalphabeta/CD19-depleted stem cell transplant. The rearrangement uses TRBV29-1 and TRBJ2-7, with 10 nucleotides matching TRBD2. The receptor's source is a boy in the first two years of life who had a stem cell transplant for Wiskott-Aldrich syndrome, so the T cells may come from the graft donor. The CDR3 loop is CSVVSIAGGYEQYF. The DNA for the CDR3 is TGCAGCGTTGTGTCGATAGCGGGAGGCTACGAGCAGTACTTC.